This T cell receptor (beta chain) was recovered during a study of blood T cell repertoires in COVID-19. CDR3 length equals 13 residues. V was shortened by 8 bases and J by 0 bases, with 10 bases between the two germline ends. Germline V gene lookup returns CDR1 MGHDK and CDR2 SYGVNS. Assay: immunoSEQ multiplex PCR; the TCRdb copy retains only in-frame clones and omits some. This sample yields some 140,000 clones, of which 65% to 80% are seen a single time; under 4.5% belongs to the top ten. This sequence was found in a man aged 60 to 69 with acute or convalescent COVID-19. The material sequenced was peripheral blood. V and J are TRBV25-1 and TRBJ1-1, with D unclear. The CDR3 here is CASQNRVNTEAFF. DNA of the CDR3: TGTGCCAGCCAAAACCGGGTGAACACTGAAGCTTTCTTT. The complete variable domain, with remaining parts taken from reference TRBV25-1 and TRBJ1-1, reads EADIYQTPRYLVIGTGKKITLECSQTMGHDKMYWYQQDPGMELHLIHYSYGVNSTEKGDLSSESTVSRIRTEHFPLTLESARPSHTSQYLCASQNRVNTEAFFGQGTRLTVV.